Listed here are 9 T cell receptor beta chains from one sample, sequenced in a study of blood T cell repertoires in COVID-19 (dated by TCRdb to 2018 to 2020). Library prep was done by the immunoSEQ multiplex PCR assay. Imported from immuneACCESS, the table was reduced by TCRdb to in-frame sequences with V and J called. These copies leave out some clones; in studies compared against another copy, an unresolved V gene accounts for under half, and the cause of the remainder is not known. The sample includes roughly 260,000 clones, with 88% observed a single time. The top ten clonotypes cover 2% to 2.5% of the sample. The sequenced material came from peripheral blood. These receptor sequences come from a woman in her forties who had recovered from COVID-19.

The CDR3 region is CASSSRAEAFF. The DNA for the CDR3 is TGTGCCAGTAGTTCCAGGGCCGAAGCTTTCTTT. V usage is TRBV19 and J usage is TRBJ1-1; weak D call: TRBD1 (5 bases). Germline assignment: CDR1 LNHDA and CDR2 SQIVND (reference sequence). The CDR3 sequence is 11 residues long. V lost 5 bases and J lost 8, with 9 bases in between.

This sequence joins TRBV6-4 and TRBJ2-5; the D gene is possibly TRBD1 (7 bases). V was trimmed by 3 bases and J by 5 bases, leaving 13 bases between them. From germline, CDR1 is MRHNA and CDR2 SNTAGT. CDR3 length: 14 amino acids. CDR3: CASSDQGGRETQYF. DNA of the CDR3: TGTGCCAGCAGTGATCAGGGGGGTAGGGAGACCCAGTACTTC.

In its sample, this clone was seen once. The V gene is TRBV7-2, the J gene TRBJ2-1; D possibly corresponds to TRBD1 (6 bases). Germline V CDR1 and CDR2: SGHTA, FQGNSA. The CDR3 runs 15 residues. Trimming stripped 5 bases from V and 0 bases from J, with 11 bases between. The CDR3 reads CASSRGSLSYNEQFF. CDR3 nucleotide sequence: TGTGCCAGCAGCAGGGGGTCCCTCTCCTACAATGAGCAGTTCTTC.

This clone occurred once. V usage is TRBV11-2 and J usage is TRBJ2-3; TRBD2 aligns across 10 bases. J lost 6 bases, V lost 7 bases, and 10 bases had no gene match. The V gene's germline CDR1 is SGHAT and CDR2 FQNNGV. The CDR3 length is 15 residues. Written as DNA, the CDR3 is TGTGCCAGCACTTCCGGGACTAGCGTTTTGGATACGCAGTATTTT. Its translation is CASTSGTSVLDTQYF.

The rearrangement joins TRBV6-5 to TRBJ2-1; 10 bases line up with TRBD1. Germline V gene sequence: CDR1 MNHEY, CDR2 SVGAGI. With 6 bases clipped from V and 4 bases from J, the junction kept 6 bases outside the gene matches. The CDR3 contains 15 residues. This CDR3 is CASSRQGAGYNEQFF. CDR3 in DNA: TGTGCCAGCAGCCGACAGGGGGCGGGTTACAATGAGCAGTTCTTC.

The rearrangement links TRBV19 to TRBJ2-7; D is unresolved. CDR1 and CDR2 (germline): LNHDA, SQIVND (reference sequence). This CDR3 spans 13 amino acids. Trimming stripped 0 bases from V and 4 bases from J, with 7 bases between. CDR3 nucleotides: TGTGCCAGTAGTATAGACGGAGAGTACGAGCAGTACTTC. Protein: CASSIDGEYEQYF. Complete variable domain (other parts from reference TRBV19 and TRBJ2-7): DGGITQSPKYLFRKEGQNVTLSCEQNLNHDAMYWYRQDPGQGLRLIYYSQIVNDFQKGDIAEGYSVSREKKESFPLTVTSAQKNPTAFYLCASSIDGEYEQYFGPGTRLTVT.

The chain carries TRBV5-6 and TRBJ1-2; the D is unclear. Per the germline V gene, CDR1 is SGHDT and CDR2 is YYEEEE. Trimming removed 0 bases from V and 4 bases from J, with 10 bases in between. There are 14 residues in the CDR3. The CDR3 loop reads CASSLGRGFYGYTF. CDR3 nucleotides: TGTGCCAGCAGCTTGGGCAGAGGATTCTATGGCTACACCTTC.

The chain is built from TRBV24-1 and TRBJ2-7; 8 nucleotides match TRBD2. The V gene end was trimmed by 2 bases and the J gene end by 0 bases; junction bases not matched to a gene: 5. The CDR3 is made up of 16 amino acids. Germline V gene data show CDR1 as KGHDR and CDR2 as SFDVKD. The CDR3 here is CATSDSSGGSSYEQYF. The CDR3 region has the DNA TGTGCCACCAGTGATTCAAGCGGGGGAAGCTCCTACGAGCAGTACTTC.

V is TRBV10-3 and J is TRBJ2-5; 9 positions agree with TRBD2. In germline, CDR1 is ENHRY, CDR2 SYGVKD. This CDR3 comprises 17 residues. V trimming: 2 bases; J trimming: 3 bases; junction bases outside the gene matches: 10. The CDR3 bases are TGTGCCATCAGTGAGGAGGCTAGCGGGGCGCCAAAAGAGACCCAGTACTTC. Protein product: CAISEEASGAPKETQYF.